The 11 T cell receptor beta chains presented below share a single source sample, sequenced in a study of identical twins listed by TCRdb under 2016. The receptor library was made with 5' RACE. Sequencing relied on an Illumina HiSeq 2000. TCRdb reanalyzed the raw reads on its own, using fastp at Q25 for trimming and MiXCR for clone calling, and kept in-frame beta chains. Entries are consolidated by CDR3 protein sequence, retaining the most common genes and DNA. For this sample the table gives 350,000 or so distinct CDR3 sequences, of which 12% were detected only once. 7.2% of the sample comes from the top ten. These same records also appear under a second study, on yellow fever vaccine responses in identical twins.

Sequencing input: CD8+ T cells sorted from blood. The origin of the receptors is a woman aged 18-29 years in good health.

This rearrangement joins TRBV11-2 to TRBJ2-1; 10 positions match TRBD2. The J segment lost 10 bases and the V segment lost 5 bases, leaving 11 bases of the junction unmatched. The germline gives CDR1 SGHAT, CDR2 FQNNGV. The CDR3 spans 15 residues. CDR3 DNA sequence: TGTGCCAGCAGCATCAGCGGGGGGGGAGGCGGCGAGCAGTTCTTC. It yields the protein CASSISGGGGGEQFF.

In its sample, this clonotype was seen many times. The chain employs TRBV3-1 and TRBJ2-1; the D gene is possibly TRBD1 (5 bases). Trimming pared 0 bases from V and 0 bases from J, leaving 9 bases between. This CDR3 has 16 residues. Germline V lookup: CDR1 LGHDT, CDR2 YNNKEL (reference sequence). The CDR3 nucleotides read TGTGCCAGCAGCCAAGATAAAGGGGACTCCTACAATGAGCAGTTCTTC. Translating it yields CASSQDKGDSYNEQFF.

This clonotype was counted only a few times. The CDR3 nucleotides are TGCGCCAGCAGTCTTATCGGGACAGGGGGAACAGATACGCAGTATTTT. It yields the protein CASSLIGTGGTDTQYF. The chain recombines TRBV23-1 with TRBJ2-3; 11 positions match TRBD1. TRBV23-1 belongs to the ORF category, with a function that is uncertain. This CDR3 comprises 16 residues. V lost 4 bases to trimming and J lost 3 bases; unmatched junction nucleotides: 6.

The V and J genes are TRBV13 and TRBJ1-1, with D tentatively TRBD1 (6 bases). The length of the CDR3 is 15 residues. V lost 5 bases and J 5 bases, leaving 18 bases between the germline ends. Germline CDR1 is PRHDT and CDR2 is FYEKMQ (reference sequence). Here the CDR3 DNA reads TGTGCCAGCAGCGGGTTGACAGGAGTGAGGACTGAAGCTTTCTTT. This sequence encodes CASSGLTGVRTEAFF.

V usage is TRBV12-3 or TRBV12-4 and J usage is TRBJ1-6; D ambiguous. The CDR3 contains 15 residues. V shed 3 bases and J shed 5 bases, with 11 bases lying between them. Here the CDR3 DNA reads TGTGCCAGCAGTTTTTCCGTCGCCGATAATTCACCCCTCCACTTT. Protein: CASSFSVADNSPLHF.

This clonotype was detected ten times or more. The gene calls are TRBV5-1 and TRBJ1-2, with D uncertain. This CDR3 comprises 14 residues. V lost 4 bases and J 4 bases, leaving 14 bases between the germline ends. Germline-derived CDR1 and CDR2 are SGHRS and YFSETQ. The CDR3 nucleotides read TGCGCCAGCAGCCAAGGTGGGGAAACCTATGGCTACACCTTC. Translation: CASSQGGETYGYTF. The entire variable domain, with the rest obtained from reference TRBV5-1 and TRBJ1-2, is as follows: KAGVTQTPRYLIKTRGQQVTLSCSPISGHRSVSWYQQTPGQGLQFLFEYFSETQRNKGNFPGRFSGRQFSNSRSEMNVSTLELGDSALYLCASSQGGETYGYTFGSGTRLTVV.

The chain is built from TRBV7-3 and TRBJ2-1; 12 bases are shared with TRBD2. This CDR3 comprises 18 residues. J gave up 7 bases and V 4 bases, and 14 bases lay outside the gene matches. Per the germline V gene, CDR1 is SGHTA and CDR2 is FQGTGA. The CDR3 nucleotides are TGTGCCAGCAGCTCTACGAGGGCTAGCGGGAGGGCCGGAAATGAGCAGTTCTTC. Translation: CASSSTRASGRAGNEQFF.

This rearrangement joins TRBV28 to TRBJ1-4, with 9 bases lining up with TRBD1. The CDR3 is 13 residues long. The germline V gene encodes CDR1 MDHEN and CDR2 SYDVKM. Trimming cost V 7 bases and J 7 bases; bases outside gene matches: 4. CDR3 bases: TGTGCCAGCACCGGGACAGGGATTGAAAAACTGTTTTTT. Translating gives CASTGTGIEKLFF.

The chain joins TRBV7-9 to TRBJ2-4, with D perhaps TRBD1 (5 bases). In germline, CDR1 is SEHNR, CDR2 FQNEAQ (reference sequence). This CDR3 region has 16 residues. V lost 5 bases and J lost 0, with 14 bases in between. The CDR3 coding sequence is TGTGCCAGCAGCACAATGACAGCGTTAGCCAAAAACATTCAGTACTTC. Translated: CASSTMTALAKNIQYF.

The genes are TRBV4-1 and TRBJ2-7; 10 nucleotides line up with TRBD2. There are 14 residues in the CDR3. V was pared by 4 bases and J by 7 bases, with 7 bases of the junction left unmatched. CDR1 and CDR2 from the germline V gene are MGHRA and YSYEKL. The CDR3 sequence is CASSPSGGAGEQYV. The CDR3 DNA sequence: TGCGCCAGCAGCCCCAGCGGGGGGGCTGGGGAGCAGTACGTC.

The rearrangement uses TRBV5-1 and TRBJ2-7; no reliable D call. This CDR3 has 13 residues. Germline assignment: CDR1 SGHRS and CDR2 YFSETQ. Trimming removed 0 bases from V and 2 bases from J, with 6 bases in between. The CDR3 DNA reads as TGCGCCAGCAGCTTGGAGGTTCCCTACGAGCAGTACTTC. It encodes CASSLEVPYEQYF.